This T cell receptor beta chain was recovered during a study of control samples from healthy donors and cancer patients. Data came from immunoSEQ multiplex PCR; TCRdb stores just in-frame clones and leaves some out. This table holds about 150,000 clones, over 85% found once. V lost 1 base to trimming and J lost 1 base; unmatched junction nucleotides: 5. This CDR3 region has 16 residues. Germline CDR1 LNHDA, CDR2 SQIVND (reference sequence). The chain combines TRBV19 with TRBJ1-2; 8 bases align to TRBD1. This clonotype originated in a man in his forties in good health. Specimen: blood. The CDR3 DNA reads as TGTGCCAGTAGTATAGTCGGGACAGGTGGTAACTATGGCTACACCTTC. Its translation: CASSIVGTGGNYGYTF. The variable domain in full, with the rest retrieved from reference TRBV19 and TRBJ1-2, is DGGITQSPKYLFRKEGQNVTLSCEQNLNHDAMYWYRQDPGQGLRLIYYSQIVNDFQKGDIAEGYSVSREKKESFPLTVTSAQKNPTAFYLCASSIVGTGGNYGYTFGSGTRLTVV.